This entry lists 13 T cell receptor beta chains sequenced from one sample in a study of PD-1 blockade in classical Hodgkin lymphoma. The patients all showed relapse after autologous stem cell transplantation, while their brentuximab vedotin exposure varied. Assay used: immunoSEQ multiplex PCR; TCRdb lists only in-frame clones, some missing. The data show 110,000 or so clones, roughly nine tenths seen once. This specimen was peripheral blood mononuclear cells (PBMCs), taken before the second cycle of nivolumab. These receptors were obtained from a human donor with classical Hodgkin lymphoma.

This chain connects TRBV27 to TRBJ2-1; 7 positions agree with TRBD2. This CDR3 region has 14 residues. Germline values: CDR1 MNHEY, CDR2 SMNVEV (reference sequence). Losses at the gene ends were 6 bases for V and 2 bases for J; bases not matched to a gene: 4. This CDR3 reads CASRIAGAYNEQFF. The DNA of the CDR3 is TGTGCCAGCAGAATAGCGGGCGCCTACAATGAGCAGTTCTTC.

The chain couples TRBV13 to TRBJ2-2; the match to TRBD1 covers 9 bases. The CDR3 totals 16 residues. Trimming removed 3 bases from V and 8 bases from J; junction bases left unmatched: 10. The germline V gene has CDR1 PRHDT and CDR2 FYEKMQ (reference sequence). CDR3 residues: CASSFSPDRGWGELFF. The CDR3 DNA follows: TGTGCCAGCAGCTTCAGTCCGGACAGGGGTTGGGGGGAGCTGTTTTTT.

In this sample, this clone turned up a few times. The rearrangement uses TRBV30 and TRBJ2-5; D call uncertain. The V gene's germline CDR1 is GTSNPN and CDR2 SVGIG (reference sequence). V dropped 2 bases and J dropped 7 bases, with 5 bases sitting between them. CDR3 length equals 10 residues. For the CDR3, the DNA is TGTGCCTGGAGTACGGGGACCCAGTACTTC. This codes for CAWSTGTQYF.

This clone has a single count. The chain employs TRBV6-5 and TRBJ2-4; weak D call: TRBD2 (7 bases). The CDR3 has 13 amino acids. Deletions cut 9 bases from V and 8 bases from J, with 17 bases between. The germline V gene encodes CDR1 MNHEY and CDR2 SVGAGI. CDR3 nucleotides: TGTGCCAGTTGCGAAGGGGGGGTCGACATTCAGTACTTC. Translation: CASCEGGVDIQYF.

The rearrangement links TRBV4-1 to TRBJ1-4; a possible D gene is TRBD1 (5 bases). Germline CDR1 MGHRA, CDR2 YSYEKL. This CDR3 spans 15 amino acids. Trimming took off 1 base at V and 3 bases at J, with 9 bases between the two ends. CDR3 loop: CASSQVAGPNEKLFF. The CDR3 DNA reads TGCGCCAGCAGCCAAGTCGCAGGGCCTAATGAAAAACTGTTTTTT.

The rearrangement joins TRBV6-5 to TRBJ2-7, with D tentatively TRBD1 (6 bases). The length of the CDR3 is 13 residues. Per germline, CDR1 MNHEY and CDR2 SVGAGI. V was clipped by 0 bases and J by 5 bases, with 8 bases between them. CDR3 sequence (DNA): TGTGCCAGCAGTTACTCGGACAGTAACGAGCAGTACTTC. It specifies CASSYSDSNEQYF.

The V and J genes are TRBV13 and TRBJ2-5; D remains unclear. Per germline, CDR1 PRHDT and CDR2 FYEKMQ (reference sequence). Trimming shortened V by 2 bases and J by 7 bases, and 14 bases separated the two germline ends. CDR3 length: 14 residues. DNA of the CDR3: TGTGCCAGCAGCTTACTCAACCAGCGAGGGACCCAGTACTTC. Translation: CASSLLNQRGTQYF.

The CDR3 DNA reads TGTGCCAGTAGTATGCAGCCCGGGGGGAGCACTGAAGCTTTCTTT. This codes for CASSMQPGGSTEAFF. V and J are TRBV19 and TRBJ1-1, with D perhaps TRBD1 (5 bases). V was trimmed by 3 bases and J by 4 bases, leaving 15 bases between them. Germline CDR1 and CDR2: LNHDA and SQIVND (reference sequence). The CDR3 covers 15 residues. Combining the CDR3 with reference TRBV19 and TRBJ1-1 gives the whole variable domain DGGITQSPKYLFRKEGQNVTLSCEQNLNHDAMYWYRQDPGQGLRLIYYSQIVNDFQKGDIAEGYSVSREKKESFPLTVTSAQKNPTAFYLCASSMQPGGSTEAFFGQGTRLTVV.

The chain employs TRBV19 and TRBJ1-5; possible D gene TRBD1, 5 bases. Germline V gives CDR1 LNHDA, CDR2 SQIVND (reference sequence). This CDR3 comprises 14 residues. V lost 1 base and J 1 base, leaving 5 bases between the germline ends. CDR3 DNA: TGTGCCAGTAGTATAGGGGGGAGCAATCAGCCCCAGCATTTT. Protein sequence: CASSIGGSNQPQHF.

This clone was observed a single time. This chain uses TRBV28 with TRBJ1-1; D possibly corresponds to TRBD1 (5 bases). Germline-derived CDR1 and CDR2 are MDHEN and SYDVKM. This CDR3 is built from 14 residues. V lost 5 bases and J 11 bases, leaving 21 bases between the germline ends. As DNA, the CDR3 is TGTGCCAGCAGTCCTGGTCAAGGGGTTTCTCATGCTTTCTTT. Its translation is CASSPGQGVSHAFF. The full variable domain, in which reference TRBV28 and TRBJ1-1 provide the parts outside the CDR3, is DVKVTQSSRYLVKRTGEKVFLECVQDMDHENMFWYRQDPGLGLRLIYFSYDVKMKEKGDIPEGYSVSREKKERFSLILESASTNQTSMYLCASSPGQGVSHAFFGQGTRLTVV.

V usage is TRBV19 and J usage is TRBJ1-1, with a possible D match to TRBD1 (6 bases). The CDR3 consists of 14 residues. Germline V gives CDR1 LNHDA, CDR2 SQIVND (reference sequence). V was pared by 1 base and J by 1 base, with 7 bases between. As DNA, the CDR3 is TGTGCCAGTAGTATAGTACAGGGGAACACTGAAGCTTTCTTT. It codes for CASSIVQGNTEAFF.

The rearrangement joins TRBV9 to TRBJ2-5; the D is unclear. This CDR3 comprises 18 residues. Germline V gene lookup returns CDR1 SGDLS and CDR2 YYNGEE. Trimming removed 0 bases at V and 3 bases at J, with 21 bases between. In DNA form, the CDR3 reads TGTGCCAGCAGCGTAGGCGCCCCTGGTAGGGTGACCAAAGAGACCCAGTACTTC. Translation gives CASSVGAPGRVTKETQYF.

V usage is TRBV28 and J usage is TRBJ1-3, with D unresolved. The length of the CDR3 is 14 residues. The V gene's germline CDR1 is MDHEN and CDR2 SYDVKM. V was clipped by 6 bases and J by 4 bases, with 13 bases between them. This chain's CDR3 is CASRVDSSGNTIYF. In DNA, the CDR3 is TGTGCCAGCAGGGTTGATTCTTCAGGAAACACCATATATTTT.